This T cell receptor (beta chain) appears in the sequencing data of a study of blood T cell repertoires in COVID-19. As for the study in general: Both acute and convalescent COVID-19 samples were obtained from the United States, Italy and Spain.

Original handling: From reference gene primer amplification, estimates of nucleated cell counts were derived. Sequenced by immunoSEQ multiplex PCR; TCRdb stores in-frame clones only, minus some. The V and J calls and clone size come from that table; D and trimming were worked out from the DNA. Seen here are roughly 280,000 clones, approximately 86% observed once, and the top ten hold over 8%. Per the germline V gene, CDR1 is MNHEY and CDR2 is SVGAGI. V was cut by 4 bases and J by 8 bases, with 11 bases left in between. The CDR3 contains 12 residues. The chain recombines TRBV6-5 with TRBJ1-2, with D perhaps TRBD1 (6 bases). Source material: peripheral blood. This receptor was identified in a man aged 35 to 55 with active or convalescent COVID-19. The CDR3 nucleotides read TGTGCCAGCAGTTCCGTTGGGGGCGGCTACACCTTC. Encoded protein: CASSSVGGGYTF.